The T cell receptor (beta chain) under discussion was sequenced for a study of blood T cell repertoires in COVID-19 (dated by TCRdb to about 2020). With respect to the entire study: Samples from collaborators originated in the United States, Italy and Spain and spanned both the acute and convalescent phases of COVID-19. The sample metadata nearly always contained a de-identified subject ID, COVID-19 status, age in years and sex. Where available, HLA class I and class II types were obtained from metadata supplied by the sample provider rather than from assay-based typing. Subjects who had been exposed to COVID-19, were actively infected with it, or had recovered from it provided the deeply sampled blood TCRbeta repertoires that made up the dataset. The prospective study material was composed of cDNA or gDNA derived from T cells, B-cell-depleted T cells, or PBMCs. The repertoires were made available in a free public database intended to serve as a resource for research on the immune response to SARS-CoV-2. The samples were drawn from the first 160 participants of the ongoing ImmuneRACE study and from 1,254 subjects provided by 6 global collaborators. What the work shows at the level of the full study, not this receptor alone: Clinical and demographic metadata were provided uncurated, with the amount varying by source and participant.

The immunoSEQ Assay, a bias-controlled multiplex PCR, was used to amplify TCRbeta CDR3 regions from genomic DNA. The original pipeline was this. Within the assay, amplification of reference gene primers was used to estimate how many nucleated cells each sample contained. Sequence reads were collapsed and filtered to measure the absolute abundance of every unique TCRbeta CDR3 rearrangement. For each sample, productive Simpson clonality was calculated as the square root of Simpson's diversity index over productive rearrangements. This is the immuneACCESS table as TCRdb keeps it, with only in-frame sequences that have V and J called. A part of the clones is gone; compared with another copy, unresolved V genes explain less than half, and the rest is unexplained. For V, J and clone size, that table is used; D and trimming come from the DNA. The sample records fewer than 120,000 clones, roughly nine tenths of which are singletons. The top ten hold more than 4% of the sample.

Reading from cysteine to phenylalanine, the CDR3 counts 12 amino acids. Only CDR3 DNA remains: 36 bases, in frame from the first base. For this chain, trimming is 5 bases at the V end and 3 bases at the J end, and the number of junction bases without a gene match is 1. Reading the germline V gene gives CDR1 SGHTA and CDR2 FQGNSA. Remarks on this clone: Its antigen specificity is not known. Base qualities are missing; no much larger clone stands one base away.

Collaborating institutions collected whole blood in K2EDTA tubes following their own protocols. For TCRbeta analysis, collaborator samples were shipped as frozen whole blood, as isolated PBMCs, or as DNA extracted from either sample type. This clonotype originated in a human donor in a cohort sampled during active COVID-19. The source material was peripheral blood. This receptor chain uses TRBV7-2 and TRBJ2-7; 7 bases in between match TRBD1. CDR3 protein: CASSRQGYEQYF. The DNA reads as follows: TGTGCCAGCAGCCGACAGGGCTACGAGCAGTACTTC.